The 9 T cell receptor beta chains reported below all come from one sample, sequenced in a study of spatial heterogeneity in lung cancer. The antigens of these receptors remain unknown. From the 5' RACE reads, TCRdb called clonotypes with MiXCR, one entry per CDR3 protein. This sample has 10,000 to 15,000 distinct CDR3 sequences, with roughly 7% found just once. General study findings and limits: Counts that tracked tumor mutation counts were those of expanded intratumoral alpha and beta TCRs.

As for time point: sample taken at primary tumor resection. The source material was lung tumor tissue, sampled at surgery. All receptors derive from a female donor with early-stage non-small cell lung cancer.

This clonotype was seen many times. The chain employs TRBV6-1 and TRBJ2-7; no clear D gene. The germline V and J ends were trimmed by 0 bases and 3 bases, with 12 bases remaining between them. The CDR3 sequence is 15 residues long. Germline assignment: CDR1 MNHNS and CDR2 SASEGT. CDR3 DNA: TGTGCCAGCAGTGAAGCGCCCTCACTAATCTACGAGCAGTACTTC. This translates into CASSEAPSLIYEQYF.

This sequence joins TRBV24-1 and TRBJ1-5; 7 nucleotides match TRBD1. V dropped 0 bases and J dropped 13; count of bases not matched to a gene: 8. Germline V gene lookup returns CDR1 KGHDR and CDR2 SFDVKD. The CDR3 is 14 amino acids. DNA for the CDR3: TGTGCCACCAGTGATTTGCGGACAGGCTGGGTTCAGCATTTT. Translated: CATSDLRTGWVQHF.

Within the sample, this clonotype is medium-sized. This chain joins TRBV5-1 and TRBJ2-2; 7 nucleotides agree with TRBD1. The CDR3 is 15 residues long. The junction had 2 bases not matched to a gene; V was cut back by 3 bases and J by 0 bases. Per the germline V gene, CDR1 is SGHRS and CDR2 is YFSETQ. CDR3 loop: CASSWTGSNTGELFF. CDR3 DNA sequence: TGCGCCAGCAGCTGGACAGGCTCGAACACCGGGGAGCTGTTTTTT. The full variable domain, its missing parts supplied by reference TRBV5-1 and TRBJ2-2, is KAGVTQTPRYLIKTRGQQVTLSCSPISGHRSVSWYQQTPGQGLQFLFEYFSETQRNKGNFPGRFSGRQFSNSRSEMNVSTLELGDSALYLCASSWTGSNTGELFFGEGSRLTVL.

Ten or more counts support this clonotype. This rearrangement joins TRBV7-2 to TRBJ1-2; D not certain. The germline V gene has CDR1 SGHTA and CDR2 FQGNSA. V lost 1 base and J 3 bases, leaving 18 bases between the germline ends. The CDR3 runs to 17 residues. CDR3 amino acids: CASSLDSIRARDYGYTF. For the CDR3, the DNA is TGTGCCAGCAGCTTAGATTCCATACGGGCCCGGGACTATGGCTACACCTTC.

This clonotype was seen at least ten times. The rearrangement links TRBV7-2 to TRBJ2-7; 11 bases line up with TRBD1. Germline lookup yields CDR1 SGHTA and CDR2 FQGNSA. After removal of 6 bases from V and 3 bases from J, the junction contained 7 bases not matched to a gene. This CDR3 has 15 amino acids. CDR3 DNA sequence: TGTGCCAGCAGAACGGACAGGGGGCTAAACTACGAGCAGTACTTC. The encoded protein is CASRTDRGLNYEQYF. The whole variable domain, remainder taken from reference TRBV7-2 and TRBJ2-7, is GAGVSQSPSNKVTEKGKDVELRCDPISGHTALYWYRQSLGQGLEFLIYFQGNSAPDKSGLPSDRFSAERTGGSVSTLTIQRTQQEDSAVYLCASRTDRGLNYEQYFGPGTRLTVT.

The sample holds many counts of this clonotype. V and J are TRBV7-2 and TRBJ2-7, with 12 nucleotides matching TRBD1. Germline CDR1 is SGHTA and CDR2 is FQGNSA. The CDR3 has 17 amino acids. Unmatched junction bases numbered 13, after V lost 6 bases and J lost 4 bases. CDR3 residues: CASSSMLGQGASYEQYF. CDR3 nucleotides: TGTGCCAGCAGTTCCATGTTGGGACAGGGGGCGAGTTACGAGCAGTACTTC.

This clonotype has a count of ten or more. V usage is TRBV28 and J usage is TRBJ2-3; D possibly corresponds to TRBD2 (7 bases). Germline loops: CDR1 MDHEN, CDR2 SYDVKM. The CDR3 extends over 16 amino acids. V lost 2 bases and J 3 bases, leaving 15 bases between the germline ends. Here the CDR3 reads CASSLTGRGRTDTQYF. The CDR3 nucleotides are TGTGCCAGCAGTTTAACAGGGAGGGGTAGGACAGATACGCAGTATTTT.

This clonotype is medium-sized by share. The chain has TRBV1 and TRBJ2-3; the table calls TRBD1, which could not be checked here. TRBV1 is noted as a pseudogene. This CDR3 is 14 amino acids long. CDR3 DNA sequence: TGCACCAGCAGCCACCCTGATTCTCCAGCTACGCAGTATTTT. As protein: CTSSHPDSPATQYF.

This clonotype has a count of ten or more. The chain combines TRBV18 with TRBJ2-7; unclear D gene. The length of the CDR3 is 13 residues. V was shortened by 6 bases and J by 3 bases, with 12 bases between the two germline ends. Germline CDR1 and CDR2: KGHSH and LQKENI. CDR3 DNA sequence: TGTGCCAGCTCGAAGGGCCCAGACTACGAGCAGTACTTC. Its protein product is CASSKGPDYEQYF. Combining the CDR3 with reference TRBV18 and TRBJ2-7 gives the whole variable domain NAGVMQNPRHLVRRRGQEARLRCSPMKGHSHVYWYRQLPEEGLKFMVYLQKENIIDESGMPKERFSAEFPKEGPSILRIQQVVRGDSAAYFCASSKGPDYEQYFGPGTRLTVT.